This T cell receptor beta chain comes out of a study of T cells of healthy individuals. This clonotype came up a few times. MiXCR, run by TCRdb on the 5' RACE reads, gives a single entry per CDR3 protein. The table lists fewer than 75,000 distinct CDR3 sequences, roughly 15% of them singletons. Looked up from germline, CDR1 is ENHRY and CDR2 is SYGVKD. This CDR3 has 15 residues. The V and J ends lost 3 bases and 3 bases respectively, with 15 bases between them. This chain uses TRBV10-3 with TRBJ2-7; no reliable D call. The sequence came from a human donor in good health. The CDR3 nucleotides read TGTGCCATCAGTGAATCATCGGGCCAGAACTACGAGCAGTACTTC. It is translated as CAISESSGQNYEQYF.